These 17 T cell receptor beta chains originate from one sample sequenced in a study of shared T cell receptors in the human thymus. The method was immunoSEQ multiplex PCR; TCRdb's version includes in-frame clones alone and lacks a portion of them. The sample has approximately 760,000 clones; 70% to 90% are singletons. The sample also formed part of further work on human thymus T cells.

The sample comprised thymocytes. These receptors all stem from a girl less than two years old with a congenital heart defect.

The CDR3 loop reads CASSETGTNEKLFF. Here the CDR3 DNA reads TGCGCCAGCAGTGAGACAGGGACTAATGAAAAACTGTTTTTT. This chain uses TRBV10-2 with TRBJ1-4; TRBD1 might be the D (6 bases). Trimming stripped 2 bases from V and 2 bases from J, with 6 bases between. There are 14 residues in the CDR3. CDR1 WSHSY and CDR2 SAAADI come from the germline V gene.

The rearrangement links TRBV12-5 to TRBJ1-2; 7 nucleotides align to TRBD1. CDR1 and CDR2 (germline): LGHNT, FRNRAP. The V segment lost 1 base and the J segment 6 bases; nucleotides outside the gene matches: 2. The CDR3 covers 13 residues. The CDR3 region has the DNA TGTGCTAGTGGTTTGGCTACAGGGGATGGCTACACCTTC. This encodes CASGLATGDGYTF. Combining the CDR3 with reference TRBV12-5 and TRBJ1-2 gives the whole variable domain DARVTQTPRHKVTEMGQEVTMRCQPILGHNTVFWYRQTMMQGLELLAYFRNRAPLDDSGMPKDRFSAEMPDATLATLKIQPSEPRDSAVYFCASGLATGDGYTFGSGTRLTVV.

This rearrangement joins TRBV5-1 to TRBJ2-3; no firm D call. CDR3 length: 17 residues. Trimming cost V 0 bases and J 4 bases, with 18 bases left between them. Germline-derived CDR1 and CDR2 are SGHRS and YFSETQ. CDR3 in DNA: TGCGCCAGCAGCTTGGCCCCGCCGAGCCAAAGTCCAGATACGCAGTATTTT. Translation: CASSLAPPSQSPDTQYF. The full variable domain, with the rest looked up from reference TRBV5-1 and TRBJ2-3, is KAGVTQTPRYLIKTRGQQVTLSCSPISGHRSVSWYQQTPGQGLQFLFEYFSETQRNKGNFPGRFSGRQFSNSRSEMNVSTLELGDSALYLCASSLAPPSQSPDTQYFGPGTRLTVL.

The chain links TRBV4-3 to TRBJ2-1, with TRBD2 identical over 9 bases. V shed 0 bases and J 10 bases; nucleotides not matched to a gene: 16. The germline V gene encodes CDR1 LGHNA and CDR2 YSLEER. The CDR3 sequence is 18 residues long. CDR3 nucleotide sequence: TGCGCCAGCAGCCAAGATCGTAGGGGACTAGCCTCCGAGGGGGAGCAGTTCTTC. Its protein product is CASSQDRRGLASEGEQFF.

V and J are TRBV2 and TRBJ1-5; D remains unclear. V was cut by 8 bases and J by 6 bases, with 23 bases left in between. There are 16 residues in the CDR3. Germline V gives CDR1 SNHLY, CDR2 FYNNEI. CDR3 in DNA: TGTGCCAGCTACGATATGCCCCGGAGAGGGAGTCAGCCCCAGCATTTT. As protein: CASYDMPRRGSQPQHF.

This sequence joins TRBV10-3 and TRBJ1-3; possible D gene TRBD1, 5 bases. V lost 4 bases, J lost 0 bases, and 19 bases lay in between. The CDR3 is 18 residues long. The germline V gene has CDR1 ENHRY and CDR2 SYGVKD. CDR3 in DNA: TGTGCCATCAGTGTGCGGGAGCAGCAGGGCCGCTCTGGAAACACCATATATTTT. This gives the protein CAISVREQQGRSGNTIYF.

The chain has TRBV12-5 and TRBJ1-5; TRBD1 matches at 9 bases. Germline V lookup: CDR1 LGHNT, CDR2 FRNRAP. There are 13 residues in the CDR3. V lost 6 bases and J lost 5; bases outside the gene matches: 2. The CDR3 reads CASGGQGYQPQHF. As DNA, the CDR3 is TGTGCTAGTGGGGGACAGGGCTATCAGCCCCAGCATTTT.

This clone was found a few times. The chain carries TRBV5-1 and TRBJ1-4; 7 positions agree with TRBD1. This CDR3 comprises 17 residues. Unmatched junction bases numbered 16, after V lost 3 bases and J lost 8 bases. Germline V lookup: CDR1 SGHRS, CDR2 YFSETQ. CDR3 in amino acids: CASSSKQPWDRVEKLFF. CDR3 in DNA: TGCGCCAGCAGCTCGAAGCAACCGTGGGACAGAGTCGAAAAACTGTTTTTT.

The chain carries TRBV7-8 and TRBJ2-1, with D unresolved. The V and J ends lost 3 bases and 0 bases respectively, with 15 bases between them. CDR1 is SGHVS and CDR2 is FQNEAQ in the germline V gene. CDR3 length: 17 amino acids. In DNA, the CDR3 is TGTGCCAGCAGCTTTAGAAGGAGTGAGAGCTCCTACAATGAGCAGTTCTTC. Translation: CASSFRRSESSYNEQFF. Drawing the rest from reference TRBV7-8 and TRBJ2-1, the complete variable domain is GAGVSQSPRYKVAKRGQDVALRCDPISGHVSLFWYQQALGQGPEFLTYFQNEAQLDKSGLPSDRFFAERPEGSVSTLKIQRTQQEDSAVYLCASSFRRSESSYNEQFFGPGTRLTVL.

The chain uses TRBV7-9 and TRBJ1-2; maybe TRBD1 (5 bases). V was clipped by 10 bases and J by 3 bases, with 21 bases between them. Germline V gene sequence: CDR1 SEHNR, CDR2 FQNEAQ (reference sequence). This CDR3 contains 15 residues. Here the CDR3 DNA reads TGTGCCACCCCCGGGGGGAAGGCTAGGGACTATGGCTACACCTTC. Residues: CATPGGKARDYGYTF.

V is TRBV14 and J is TRBJ2-7, with a tentative D call TRBD1 (6 bases). V gave up 4 bases and J gave up 6 bases, with 16 bases separating them. Germline-derived CDR1 and CDR2 are SGHDN and FVKESK. The CDR3 has 14 residues. The CDR3 region has the DNA TGTGCCAGCAGCCGATTGGTACAGGGTGCCGAGCAGTACTTC. The encoded protein is CASSRLVQGAEQYF.

This chain joins TRBV2 and TRBJ2-2, with 8 bases that match TRBD2. Germline CDR1 reads SNHLY; CDR2 reads FYNNEI. CDR3 length: 14 residues. V lost 8 bases, J lost 4 bases, and 6 bases stayed unmatched. The CDR3 loop reads CASWSGGGTGELFF. In DNA form, the CDR3 reads TGTGCCAGCTGGAGCGGGGGCGGCACCGGGGAGCTGTTTTTT.

The V call is TRBV2, the J call TRBJ1-1, with no clear D. Trimming took off 1 base at V and 0 bases at J, with 18 bases between the two ends. Germline assignment: CDR1 SNHLY and CDR2 FYNNEI. This CDR3 has 18 amino acids. The CDR3 nucleotides are TGTGCCAGCAGTGAAGTTCGGGAGTTGAGGGCTTTGAACACTGAAGCTTTCTTT. This codes for CASSEVRELRALNTEAFF.

This clone came up a few times. The rearrangement uses TRBV6-5 and TRBJ2-5; possibly TRBD2 for D (7 bases). Between the trimmed V and J ends, which lost 2 bases and 5 bases, there was a span of 9 bases. CDR3 length: 13 residues. The germline CDR1 and CDR2 sequences are MNHEY and SVGAGI. Written as DNA, the CDR3 is TGTGCCAGCAGTTACAAGGGGGGGGAGACCCAGTACTTC. It codes for CASSYKGGETQYF.

This clone was counted once. The chain joins TRBV20-1 to TRBJ1-1; possibly TRBD1 for D (5 bases). The CDR3 runs to 11 residues. Germline V gene lookup returns CDR1 DFQATT and CDR2 SNEGSKA (reference sequence). The CDR3 spells CSGGRDTEAFF. CDR3 sequence (DNA): TGCAGCGGGGGTCGCGACACTGAAGCTTTCTTT.

This chain uses TRBV5-6 with TRBJ1-5; 7 nucleotides align to TRBD1. Germline trimming cut 3 bases from V and 0 bases from J; bases unmatched to any gene: 9. This CDR3 has 17 amino acids. Germline V gene lookup returns CDR1 SGHDT and CDR2 YYEEEE. In DNA, the CDR3 is TGTGCCAGCAGCTCTTGGGACAGAGCTAATAGCAATCAGCCCCAGCATTTT. Protein sequence: CASSSWDRANSNQPQHF.

This chain joins TRBV28 and TRBJ1-2; D remains ambiguous. CDR1 MDHEN and CDR2 SYDVKM come from the germline V gene. Deletions cut 2 bases from V and 5 bases from J, with 15 bases between. The CDR3 contains 15 residues. CDR3 sequence: CASSLVGGQLYGYTF. The CDR3 DNA is TGTGCCAGCAGTTTAGTAGGAGGGCAACTATATGGCTACACCTTC.